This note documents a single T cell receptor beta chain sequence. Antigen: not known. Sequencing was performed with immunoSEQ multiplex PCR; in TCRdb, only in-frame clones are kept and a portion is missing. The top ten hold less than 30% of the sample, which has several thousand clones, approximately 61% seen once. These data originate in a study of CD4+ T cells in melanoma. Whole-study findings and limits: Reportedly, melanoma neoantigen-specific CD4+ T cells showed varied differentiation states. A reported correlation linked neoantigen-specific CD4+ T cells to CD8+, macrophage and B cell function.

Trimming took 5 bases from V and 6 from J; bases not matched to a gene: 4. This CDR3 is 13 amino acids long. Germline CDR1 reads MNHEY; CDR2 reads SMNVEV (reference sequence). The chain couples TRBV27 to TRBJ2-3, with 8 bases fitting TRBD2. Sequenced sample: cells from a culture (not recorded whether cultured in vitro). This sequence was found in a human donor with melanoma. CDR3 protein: CASSPGGADTQYF. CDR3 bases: TGTGCCAGCAGTCCCGGGGGGGCTGATACGCAGTATTTT.